This T cell receptor (beta chain) was sequenced in a study of T cell clones after liver transplantation. Study-wide background: Tolerance: complete withdrawal held at least one year, liver enzymes staying within twice normal.

Overall study results and limits: In 5 of 8 subjects, circulating graft-donor-reactive CD4 TCRbeta sequences fell significantly after transplant. Small, mixed patient groups and varying post-transplant times limit these conclusions.

A word on this clone: Its target is not known.

The method was immunoSEQ multiplex PCR; TCRdb's version includes in-frame clones alone and lacks a portion of them. The profile covers tens of thousands of clones, with 90% to 95% appearing a single time and approximately 25% taken by the ten largest. The germline CDR1 and CDR2 sequences are SGHVS and FQNEAQ. This CDR3 is built from 12 residues. V was trimmed by 7 bases and J by 2 bases, leaving 7 bases between them. This clonotype originated in a human patient who received a liver transplant. Some T cells here may be from the graft donor. Sequenced material: CD8+ T cells from blood, taken less than 27 months after liver transplant. The genes are TRBV7-8 and TRBJ2-3; D not certain. CDR3 protein: CASNIPTDTQYF. The CDR3 DNA reads as TGTGCCAGCAACATCCCCACAGATACGCAGTATTTT.